These 2 T cell receptor beta chains originate from one sample sequenced in a study of blood T cell repertoires in COVID-19. Clones were sequenced by immunoSEQ multiplex PCR, and TCRdb holds only the in-frame ones, with some missing. The table lists 150,000 to 170,000 clones, roughly 89% of them singletons. The source material was peripheral blood. The receptors here all came from a man aged 45-60 years with acute or convalescent COVID-19.

The chain has TRBV6-2 or TRBV6-3 and TRBJ2-2; 10 nucleotides align to TRBD1. Unmatched junction bases numbered 6, after V lost 2 bases and J lost 6 bases. This CDR3 contains 16 residues. Per the germline V gene, CDR1 is MNHEY and CDR2 is SVGEGT. The CDR3 region is CASSYGWDRGSGELFF. CDR3 nucleotide sequence: TGTGCCAGCAGTTACGGTTGGGACAGGGGATCCGGGGAGCTGTTTTTT.

The chain uses TRBV3-1 (or the pseudogene TRBV3-2) and TRBJ2-3; D call uncertain. Trimming shortened V by 2 bases and J by 5 bases, and 8 bases separated the two germline ends. The CDR3 is 13 residues long. Germline CDR1 LGHDT, CDR2 YNNKEL (reference sequence). The CDR3 coding sequence is TGTGCCAGCAGCCAACTAGGATTAGATACGCAGTATTTT. Protein: CASSQLGLDTQYF.